This T cell receptor beta chain was found in a study of blood T cell repertoires in COVID-19. Study as a whole: COVID-19 samples, acute and convalescent, were from the United States, Italy and Spain.

Assay: immunoSEQ multiplex PCR; the TCRdb copy retains only in-frame clones and omits some. The data contain approximately 250,000 clones, over 80% of them singletons. This CDR3 comprises 13 residues. Germline assignment: CDR1 MDHEN and CDR2 SYDVKM. The J segment lost 5 bases and the V segment lost 8 bases, leaving 7 bases of the junction unmatched. V is TRBV28 and J is TRBJ2-7; 9 bases align to TRBD1. Sequenced material: peripheral blood. The origin of this receptor is a woman in her seventies with COVID-19, enrolled during active disease. As DNA, the CDR3 is TGTGCCAGCCTAACCGGGACAGGGAACGAGCAGTACTTC. Protein: CASLTGTGNEQYF.